The next 13 T cell receptor beta chains were all read from a single sample in a study of blood T cell repertoires in COVID-19. Using immunoSEQ multiplex PCR, the repertoire was profiled, and TCRdb retains in-frame clones only, with some absent. The top ten clones hold approximately 5.1% of a sample with about 160,000 clones, approximately 84% of them seen once. Sequenced input: PBMCs or T cells enriched from blood (not recorded which). These receptors were taken from a woman in her 40s with acute COVID-19.

The V call is TRBV3-1 (or the pseudogene TRBV3-2), the J call TRBJ2-1; TRBD2 agrees at 9 bases. The length of the CDR3 is 15 residues. Trimming at V came to 1 base and at J to 8 bases, leaving 6 bases not matched to a gene. Germline values: CDR1 LGHDT, CDR2 YNNKEL (reference sequence). CDR3 nucleotide sequence: TGTGCCAGCAGCCAAGTAAGTAGCGGGAGTTATGAGCAGTTCTTC. It encodes CASSQVSSGSYEQFF.

The chain links TRBV3-1 (or the pseudogene TRBV3-2) to TRBJ1-1; the match to TRBD1 covers 8 bases. Trimming took 4 bases from V and 0 from J; bases not matched to a gene: 10. Per germline, CDR1 LGHDT and CDR2 YNNKEL (reference sequence). CDR3 length: 17 residues. CDR3 in amino acids: CASSLNSAGGMNTEAFF. CDR3 nucleotide sequence: TGTGCCAGCAGCCTCAACTCGGCAGGGGGCATGAACACTGAAGCTTTCTTT.

The chain employs TRBV29-1 and TRBJ2-1; the match to TRBD2 covers 12 bases. Germline trimming cut 7 bases from V and 8 bases from J; bases unmatched to any gene: 12. This CDR3 has 15 amino acids. Looked up from germline, CDR1 is SQVTM and CDR2 is ANQGSEA. CDR3 residues: CSADPGTSGSHEQFF. CDR3 nucleotides: TGCAGCGCCGACCCTGGGACTAGCGGGTCACATGAGCAGTTCTTC.

The CDR3 region is CASSLRTISGNEQFF. Here the CDR3 DNA reads TGTGCCAGCAGTTTACGGACCATTAGCGGCAATGAGCAGTTCTTC. V usage is TRBV28 and J usage is TRBJ2-1, with D perhaps TRBD2 (6 bases). V was shortened by 2 bases and J by 6 bases, with 14 bases between the two germline ends. The CDR3 has 15 amino acids. The germline V gene encodes CDR1 MDHEN and CDR2 SYDVKM.

The CDR3 reads CASSPSGGRRSYNEQFF. The CDR3 DNA reads TGTGCCAGCTCACCTTCGGGCGGGAGACGATCCTACAATGAGCAGTTCTTC. The gene calls are TRBV18 and TRBJ2-1; TRBD2 matches 7 bases. CDR1 is KGHSH and CDR2 is LQKENI in the germline V gene. The V segment lost 3 bases and the J segment 1 base; nucleotides outside the gene matches: 9. This CDR3 is 17 amino acids long.

This CDR3 reads CASSIDLAVTYEQYF. The CDR3 DNA reads TGTGCCAGTAGTATAGACCTAGCGGTGACCTACGAGCAGTACTTC. The chain has TRBV19 and TRBJ2-7; 7 nucleotides align to TRBD2. V lost 0 bases to trimming and J lost 2 bases; unmatched junction nucleotides: 4. Germline lookup yields CDR1 LNHDA and CDR2 SQIVND (reference sequence). The CDR3 sequence is 15 residues long.

The chain joins TRBV5-4 to TRBJ2-7, with TRBD1 as a possible D gene (6 bases). The CDR3 loop spans 15 amino acids. Trimming removed 3 bases at V and 3 bases at J, with 16 bases between. Germline CDR1 is SGHNT and CDR2 is YYREEE (reference sequence). In DNA, the CDR3 is TGTGCCAGCAGCTCTGACAGGCTTGGTTTCTACGAGCAGTACGTC. It codes for CASSSDRLGFYEQYV.

There are a few counts of this clone. This chain connects TRBV7-2 to TRBJ1-4, with D perhaps TRBD1 (5 bases). This CDR3 comprises 15 residues. CDR1 and CDR2 (germline): SGHTA, FQGNSA. Trimming removed 1 base at V and 5 bases at J, with 11 bases between. The CDR3 nucleotides are TGTGCCAGCAGCTTAGGGGGGGGTATAAATGAAAAACTGTTTTTT. This encodes CASSLGGGINEKLFF.

The V call is TRBV18, the J call TRBJ2-5; 9 nucleotides agree with TRBD2. V lost 7 bases to trimming and J lost 3 bases; unmatched junction nucleotides: 9. CDR3 length: 15 residues. The germline CDR1 and CDR2 sequences are KGHSH and LQKENI. The CDR3 loop is CASLTRTSAKETQYF. In DNA, the CDR3 is TGTGCCAGCTTAACTCGGACTAGCGCTAAAGAGACCCAGTACTTC. Using reference TRBV18 and TRBJ2-5 for the parts outside the CDR3, the full variable domain is NAGVMQNPRHLVRRRGQEARLRCSPMKGHSHVYWYRQLPEEGLKFMVYLQKENIIDESGMPKERFSAEFPKEGPSILRIQQVVRGDSAAYFCASLTRTSAKETQYFGPGTRLLVL.

The genes are TRBV19 and TRBJ1-5; weak D call: TRBD1 (5 bases). Germline CDR1 LNHDA, CDR2 SQIVND (reference sequence). V was cut by 8 bases and J by 7 bases, with 18 bases left in between. CDR3 length: 14 amino acids. The CDR3 bases are TGTGCCAGTCGAAAAGGAGGGGACGGCCAGCCCCAGCATTTT. Protein product: CASRKGGDGQPQHF.

This clone was observed a handful of times. CDR3 region: CASSQASGSSSYNEQFF. As DNA, the CDR3 is TGCGCCAGCAGTCAGGCTAGCGGTTCTAGCTCCTACAATGAGCAGTTCTTC. The V call is TRBV10-1, the J call TRBJ2-1, with 7 bases aligning to TRBD2. J was trimmed by 0 bases and V by 5 bases; bases with no gene match: 10. The CDR3 has 17 residues. Germline loops: CDR1 WNHNN, CDR2 SYGVQD (reference sequence).

V is TRBV3-1 (or the pseudogene TRBV3-2) and J is TRBJ2-1, with 12 bases aligning to TRBD2. Germline CDR1 is LGHDT and CDR2 is YNNKEL (reference sequence). Trimming took 9 bases from V and 5 from J; bases not matched to a gene: 2. CDR3 length equals 13 residues. The CDR3 sequence is CASGLAGNNEQFF. The CDR3, as DNA: TGTGCCAGTGGACTAGCGGGAAACAATGAGCAGTTCTTC.

In this sample, this clone turned up a few times. V gene TRBV9 combines with J gene TRBJ1-5; D ambiguous. Per germline, CDR1 SGDLS and CDR2 YYNGEE. Trimming stripped 0 bases from V and 5 bases from J, with 9 bases between. The CDR3 is 14 amino acids. The CDR3 reads CASSVGQSDQPQHF. CDR3 DNA: TGTGCCAGCAGCGTAGGGCAATCCGATCAGCCCCAGCATTTT.